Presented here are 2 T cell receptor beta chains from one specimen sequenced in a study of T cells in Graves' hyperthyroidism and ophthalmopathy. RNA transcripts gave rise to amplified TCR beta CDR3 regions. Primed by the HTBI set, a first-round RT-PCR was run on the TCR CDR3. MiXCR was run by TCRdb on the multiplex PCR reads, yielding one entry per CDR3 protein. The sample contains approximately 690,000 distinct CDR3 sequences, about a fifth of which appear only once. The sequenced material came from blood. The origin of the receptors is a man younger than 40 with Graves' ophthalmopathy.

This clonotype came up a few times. CDR3: CASSLEGSASYNEQFF. Written as DNA, the CDR3 is TGTGCCAGCAGCCTCGAGGGGAGCGCCTCCTACAATGAGCAGTTCTTC. The gene calls are TRBV9 and TRBJ2-1; D may match TRBD1 or TRBD2 (5 bases each). Germline V lookup: CDR1 SGDLS, CDR2 YYNGEE. This CDR3 is 16 amino acids long. V was trimmed by 4 bases and J by 0 bases, leaving 14 bases between them.

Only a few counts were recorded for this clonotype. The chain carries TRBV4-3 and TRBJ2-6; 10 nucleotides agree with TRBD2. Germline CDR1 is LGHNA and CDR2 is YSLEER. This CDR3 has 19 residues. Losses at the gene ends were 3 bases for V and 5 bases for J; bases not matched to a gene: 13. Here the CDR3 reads CASSHEAASGSPRANVLTF. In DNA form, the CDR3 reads TGCGCCAGCAGCCATGAGGCAGCTAGCGGGAGTCCTAGGGCCAACGTCCTGACTTTC.